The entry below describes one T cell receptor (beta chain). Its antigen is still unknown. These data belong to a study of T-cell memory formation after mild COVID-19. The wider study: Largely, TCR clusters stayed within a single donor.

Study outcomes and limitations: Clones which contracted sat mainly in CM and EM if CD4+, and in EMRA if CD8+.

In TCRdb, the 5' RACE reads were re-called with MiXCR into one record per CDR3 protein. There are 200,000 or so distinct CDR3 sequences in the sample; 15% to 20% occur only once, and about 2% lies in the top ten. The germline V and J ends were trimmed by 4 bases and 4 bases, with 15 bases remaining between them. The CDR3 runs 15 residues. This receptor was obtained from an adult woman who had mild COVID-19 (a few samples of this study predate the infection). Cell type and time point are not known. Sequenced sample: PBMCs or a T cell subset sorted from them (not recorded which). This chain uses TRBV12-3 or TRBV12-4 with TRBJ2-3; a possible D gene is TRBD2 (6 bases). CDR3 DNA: TGTGCCAGCAGTTACTCGGGAGTCCAGGCAGATACGCAGTATTTT. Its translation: CASSYSGVQADTQYF.